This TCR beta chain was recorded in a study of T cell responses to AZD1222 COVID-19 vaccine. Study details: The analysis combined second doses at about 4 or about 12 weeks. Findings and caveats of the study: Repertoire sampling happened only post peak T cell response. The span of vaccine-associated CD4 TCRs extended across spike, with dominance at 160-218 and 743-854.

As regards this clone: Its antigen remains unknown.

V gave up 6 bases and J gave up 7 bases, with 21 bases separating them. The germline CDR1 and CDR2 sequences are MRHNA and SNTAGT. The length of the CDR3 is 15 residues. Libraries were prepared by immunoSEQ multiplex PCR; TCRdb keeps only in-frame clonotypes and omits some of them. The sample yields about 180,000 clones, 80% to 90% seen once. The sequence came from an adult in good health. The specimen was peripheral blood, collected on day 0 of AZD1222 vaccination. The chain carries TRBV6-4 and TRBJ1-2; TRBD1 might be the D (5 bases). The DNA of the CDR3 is TGTGCCAGCAGCCTCGGGAGGAGGGGAGAAGGTGGCTACACCTTC. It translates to CASSLGRRGEGGYTF.